This section outlines one TCR beta chain sequence together with its context. Regarding treatment: approximately 18 received Ad26.COV2.S at low or high dose, single or two shots; about 5 received placebo; per-sample allocation not given. Material that was analyzed had been drawn on day 63 after the first vaccine or placebo injection. This adult donor, from Boston, was 18-55 years old. The entry originates in a study of Ad26.COV2.S vaccination and SARS-CoV-2 variants. For the study at large: Dosing was one shot or two shots 56 days apart.

V dropped 1 base and J dropped 2; count of bases not matched to a gene: 1. CDR1 and CDR2 from the germline V gene are SGHNT and YENEEA. This CDR3 is 15 amino acids long. Some clones are missing from TCRdb's copy, which holds only in-frame ones; the method was immunoSEQ multiplex PCR. Among approximately 410,000 clones listed, about 90% were seen once. Material: peripheral blood, obtained in a trial of Ad26.COV2.S vaccine versus placebo. This sequence joins TRBV11-3 and TRBJ1-1, with TRBD1 identical over 10 bases. The receptor was derived from a person between 18 and 65 years old who received the Ad26.COV2.S COVID-19 vaccine or a placebo. As DNA, the CDR3 is TGTGCCAGCAGCTTAGGGGACAGGGGTAACACTGAAGCTTTCTTT. Its translation is CASSLGDRGNTEAFF.